This T cell receptor beta chain came from a study of cytomegalovirus exposure and HLA in healthy donors. At the level of the study: Within an early data release were 80 million to 90 million unique TCRs drawn from HLA-typed donors.

The PCR contained 60 Vbeta and 13 Jbeta primers. Using immunoSEQ multiplex PCR, the repertoire was profiled, and TCRdb retains in-frame clones only, with some absent. Of roughly 150,000 clones in the sample, approximately 80% were seen once. Of note for this clone: The antigen remains unidentified.

Overall study findings and caveats: There were a few CMV-associated chains whose specificity for CMV antigens was confirmed in vitro. Productive status was seen about 87% or about 30% of the time for most TCR beta V segments in an earlier analysis.

Donors sampled were nominally healthy, though unrecorded immune exposures were likely. The CDR3 loop spans 15 amino acids. The V segment lost 5 bases and the J segment 2 bases; nucleotides outside the gene matches: 8. Germline V lookup: CDR1 MNHEY, CDR2 SMNVEV (reference sequence). The receptor comes from a man aged 25 to 45 in good health and CMV-seronegative. The sequencing sample was made of PBMCs. The V call is TRBV27, the J call TRBJ2-7; 8 nucleotides line up with TRBD1. CDR3 region: CASSQSRTGTYEQYF. As DNA, the CDR3 is TGTGCCAGCAGTCAATCTAGGACAGGGACCTACGAGCAGTACTTC.